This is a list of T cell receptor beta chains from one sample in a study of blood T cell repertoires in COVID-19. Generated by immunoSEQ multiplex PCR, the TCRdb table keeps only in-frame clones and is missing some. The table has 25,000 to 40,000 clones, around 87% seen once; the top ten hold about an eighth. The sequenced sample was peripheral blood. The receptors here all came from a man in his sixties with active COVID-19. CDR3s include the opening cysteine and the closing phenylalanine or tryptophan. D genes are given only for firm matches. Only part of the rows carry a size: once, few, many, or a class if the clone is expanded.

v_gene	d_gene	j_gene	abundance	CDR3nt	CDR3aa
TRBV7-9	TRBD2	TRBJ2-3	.	TGTGCCAGCAGCCCTCCCTGGCGACTAGCGGGAGGCGTGAGTACGCAGTATTTT	CASSPPWRLAGGVSTQYF
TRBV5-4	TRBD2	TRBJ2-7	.	TGTGCCAGCAGCGAGAGCGGGAGCGCCTACGAGCAGTACTTC	CASSESGSAYEQYF
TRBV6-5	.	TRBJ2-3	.	TGTGCCAGCAGCCTTCCGGGGGGCCCACCAGATACGCAGTATTTT	CASSLPGGPPDTQYF
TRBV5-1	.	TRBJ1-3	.	TGCGCCAGCAGCGGGGGGGTCATGAGCTCTGGAAACACCATATATTTT	CASSGGVMSSGNTIYF
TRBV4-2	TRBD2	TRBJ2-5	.	TGTGCCAGCAGCCAAGTGATAGCGGGGGCTCAAGAGACCCAGTACTTC	CASSQVIAGAQETQYF
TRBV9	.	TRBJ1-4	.	TGTGCCAGCAGCCTCGGACAGACGAGACTTAATGAAAAACTGTTTTTT	CASSLGQTRLNEKLFF
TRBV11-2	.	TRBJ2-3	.	TGTGCCAGCAGCTTAGCGGGGGACCTTAGCACAGATACGCAGTATTTT	CASSLAGDLSTDTQYF
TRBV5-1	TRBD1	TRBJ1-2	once	TGCGCCAGCAGTGGACAGGGGGCGCCTAACTATGGCTACACCTTC	CASSGQGAPNYGYTF
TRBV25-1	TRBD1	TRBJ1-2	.	TGTGCCAGCAGTGGCGGGACAGGGACCTCCGGCTACACCTTC	CASSGGTGTSGYTF
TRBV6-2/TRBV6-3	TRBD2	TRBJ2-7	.	TGTGCCAGCAGCTCCCGCTCGCGGGGGGTTTACGAGCAGTACTTC	CASSSRSRGVYEQYF
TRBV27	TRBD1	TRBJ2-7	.	TGTGCCAGCAGTTGGACAGGATCGTCCTACGAGCAGTACTTC	CASSWTGSSYEQYF
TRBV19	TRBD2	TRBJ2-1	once	TGTGCCAGTAGACCTTCCGCTACTAGCGGGCTTTACAATGAGCAGTTCTTC	CASRPSATSGLYNEQFF
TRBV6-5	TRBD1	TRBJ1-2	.	TGTGCCAGCACCGACAGGGGGCGCGTCTACACCTTC	CASTDRGRVYTF
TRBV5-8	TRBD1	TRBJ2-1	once	TGTGCCAGCAGCCGGACAGGGGGTGGCAATGAGCAGTTCTTC	CASSRTGGGNEQFF
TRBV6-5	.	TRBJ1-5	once	TGTGCCAGCAGGCGGAATAACAATCAGCCCCAGCATTTT	CASRRNNNQPQHF
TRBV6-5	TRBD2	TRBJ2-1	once	TGTGCCAGCAGTTACATAGCTAGCGGGAGGGATGAGCAGTTCTTC	CASSYIASGRDEQFF
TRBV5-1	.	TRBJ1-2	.	TGCGCCAGCAGCTTATTAGGAGATGGCTACACCTTC	CASSLLGDGYTF
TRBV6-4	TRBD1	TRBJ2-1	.	TGTGCCAGCAGTGACTCGACAGGGGGAGTCAATGAGCAGTTCTTC	CASSDSTGGVNEQFF
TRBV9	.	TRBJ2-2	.	TGTGCCAGCAGCGTAGCTCGAGATCCCCGGAACACCGGGGAGCTGTTTTTT	CASSVARDPRNTGELFF
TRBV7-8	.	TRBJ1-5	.	TGTGCCAGCAGCGTCGGGGTAAATCAGCCCCAGCATTTT	CASSVGVNQPQHF
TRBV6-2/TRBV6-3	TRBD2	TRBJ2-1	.	TGTGCCAGCAGCGACAGGCGGGGGGCCAATGAGCAGTTCTTC	CASSDRRGANEQFF
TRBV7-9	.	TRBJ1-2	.	TGTGCCAGCAGCTTACTCGGACAGAATAACTATGGCTACACCTTC	CASSLLGQNNYGYTF
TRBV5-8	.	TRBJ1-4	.	TGTGCCAGCAGCTCCTTAGGGCAGGGTGTGGAAAAACTGTTTTTT	CASSSLGQGVEKLFF
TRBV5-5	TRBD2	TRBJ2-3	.	TGTGCCAGCAGCTTACTAGCGGGGGGAATGGATACGCAGTATTTT	CASSLLAGGMDTQYF
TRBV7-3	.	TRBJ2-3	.	TGTGCCAGCAGCTTATTGGTGAGCGGAACAGATACGCAGTATTTT	CASSLLVSGTDTQYF
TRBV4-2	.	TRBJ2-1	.	TGTGCCAGCAGCCCTAACAATGAGCAGTTCTTC	CASSPNNEQFF
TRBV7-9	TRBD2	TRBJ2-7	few	TGTGCCAGCAGAGCGGGACTAGGCCCCCACGAGCAGTACTTC	CASRAGLGPHEQYF
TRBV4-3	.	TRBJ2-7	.	TGCGCCAGCAGCCCACTGAGGGACTCCTACGAGCAGTACTTC	CASSPLRDSYEQYF
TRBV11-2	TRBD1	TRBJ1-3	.	TGTGCCAGCAGCAACAGGGGGCGCTTTGGAAACACCATATATTTT	CASSNRGRFGNTIYF
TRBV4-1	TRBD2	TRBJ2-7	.	TGCGCCAGCAGCCGACTAGCGGGAGGAAGGGAGCAGTACTTC	CASSRLAGGREQYF
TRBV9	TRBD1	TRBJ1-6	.	TGTGCCAGCAGCGTTACCCAGGGGGATTCACCCCTCCACTTT	CASSVTQGDSPLHF
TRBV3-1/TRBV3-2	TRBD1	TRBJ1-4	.	TGTGCCAGCAGCCCAGGGGGGCGCGGTGGTGAAAAACTGTTTTTT	CASSPGGRGGEKLFF